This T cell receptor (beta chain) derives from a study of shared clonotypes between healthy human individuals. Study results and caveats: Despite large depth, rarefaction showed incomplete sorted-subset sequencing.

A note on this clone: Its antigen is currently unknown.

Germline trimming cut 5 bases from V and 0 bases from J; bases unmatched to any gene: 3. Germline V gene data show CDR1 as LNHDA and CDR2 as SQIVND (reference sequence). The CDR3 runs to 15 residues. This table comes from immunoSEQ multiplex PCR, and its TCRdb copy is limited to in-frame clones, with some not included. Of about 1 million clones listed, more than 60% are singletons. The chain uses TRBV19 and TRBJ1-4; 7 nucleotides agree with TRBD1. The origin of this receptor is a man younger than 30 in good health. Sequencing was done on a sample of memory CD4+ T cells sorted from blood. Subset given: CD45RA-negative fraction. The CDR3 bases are TGTGCCAGTAGTCTCCAGGGGGCAACTAATGAAAAACTGTTTTTT. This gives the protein CASSLQGATNEKLFF.